Following are 18 T cell receptor beta chains from one sample sequenced in a study of cytomegalovirus exposure and HLA in healthy donors. The data were produced by immunoSEQ multiplex PCR, yet TCRdb's version contains in-frame clones alone and is incomplete. The sample comprises 110,000 or so clones, 86% of which are singletons, and approximately 4.9% rests with the top ten. Sequenced: PBMCs. The source of these receptors is a man in his late teens or twenties in good health and CMV-seronegative.

This rearrangement joins TRBV6-1 to TRBJ1-1; 7 positions match TRBD1. V lost 4 bases, J lost 6 bases, and 5 bases stayed unmatched. Looked up from germline, CDR1 is MNHNS and CDR2 is SASEGT. The CDR3 is made up of 13 amino acids. The CDR3 DNA is TGTGCCAGCAGTGTGGGACAGAGCCCTGAAGCTTTCTTT. Amino acid sequence: CASSVGQSPEAFF.

Worth noting for this clone: The same CDR3 arises from other DNA sequences in this sample as well. This chain links TRBV9 with TRBJ1-5; maybe TRBD1 (5 bases). CDR3 length: 13 amino acids. V was pared by 3 bases and J by 4 bases, with 8 bases between. Germline loops: CDR1 SGDLS, CDR2 YYNGEE. CDR3 region: CASSAGGNQPQHF. The CDR3 DNA sequence: TGTGCCAGCAGCGCCGGGGGAAATCAGCCCCAGCATTTT.

The chain carries TRBV27 and TRBJ2-1; 12 nucleotides match TRBD2. The length of the CDR3 is 17 residues. Trimming cost V 0 bases and J 8 bases; bases outside gene matches: 8. Germline values: CDR1 MNHEY, CDR2 SMNVEV (reference sequence). CDR3 nucleotide sequence: TGTGCCAGCAGTTTATCGGCTAGCGGGAGGGTATACGATGAGCAGTTCTTC. Its protein is CASSLSASGRVYDEQFF.

Note on this clone: One end of the junction fails to match germline, which may point to a read error. This chain connects TRBV7-7 to TRBJ2-7; the match to TRBD2 covers 8 bases. The CDR3 is made up of 13 amino acids. The germline gives CDR1 SSHAT, CDR2 FNYEAQ (reference sequence). CDR3 amino acids: CASSQGLGSEQYF. The CDR3 bases are TGTGCTAGCAGCCAGGGACTAGGATCCGAGCAGTACTTC.

The gene calls are TRBV6-5 and TRBJ1-5, with a possible D match to TRBD1 (5 bases). The V end lost 5 bases, the J end lost 2 bases, and 13 bases lay between the germline ends. The germline CDR1 and CDR2 sequences are MNHEY and SVGAGI. The CDR3 contains 15 residues. CDR3 sequence reads: CASSGRDSGNQPQHF. The CDR3 DNA is TGTGCCAGCAGTGGTCGGGACTCCGGCAATCAGCCCCAGCATTTT.

The V call is TRBV5-6, the J call TRBJ2-4; tentatively, D is TRBD2 (6 bases). V was pared by 3 bases and J by 9 bases, with 13 bases between. The CDR3 runs 13 residues. Germline CDR1 SGHDT, CDR2 YYEEEE. CDR3 sequence: CASSSTRRGIQYF. CDR3 DNA: TGTGCCAGCAGCTCCACACGGAGGGGCATTCAGTACTTC.

This chain uses TRBV5-4 with TRBJ2-5, with 8 bases matching TRBD2. The length of the CDR3 is 18 residues. Trimming took 2 bases from V and 5 from J; bases not matched to a gene: 17. CDR1 is SGHNT, CDR2 YYREEE, per germline (reference sequence). CDR3 coding DNA: TGTGCCAGCAGCTTATCAGTCTCGGGAGGGGCGGGGAGCGAGACCCAGTACTTC. Its protein product is CASSLSVSGGAGSETQYF.

This sequence joins TRBV27 and TRBJ1-1, with 9 bases matching TRBD1. Germline trimming cut 0 bases from V and 6 bases from J; bases unmatched to any gene: 2. This CDR3 has 14 amino acids. Germline V gene sequence: CDR1 MNHEY, CDR2 SMNVEV (reference sequence). Here the CDR3 reads CASSLSDRGPEAFF. In nucleotides, the CDR3 is TGTGCCAGCAGTTTATCGGACAGGGGCCCTGAAGCTTTCTTT.

This chain uses TRBV30 with TRBJ2-3; TRBD1 might be the D (6 bases). In germline, CDR1 is GTSNPN, CDR2 SVGIG (reference sequence). Deletions cut 4 bases from V and 6 bases from J, with 11 bases between. This CDR3 has 12 residues. The CDR3 reads CAWTGVADTQYF. The DNA of the CDR3 is TGTGCCTGGACAGGGGTTGCGGATACGCAGTATTTT. The full variable domain, rest sourced from reference TRBV30 and TRBJ2-3, is SQTIHQWPATLVQPVGSPLSLECTVEGTSNPNLYWYRQAAGRGLQLLFYSVGIGQISSEVPQNLSASRPQDRQFILSSKKLLLSDSGFYLCAWTGVADTQYFGPGTRLTVL.

The chain combines TRBV2 with TRBJ1-5; D possibly corresponds to TRBD1 (6 bases). Germline CDR1 SNHLY, CDR2 FYNNEI. The V and J ends lost 6 bases and 5 bases respectively, with 11 bases between them. This CDR3 has 13 residues. CDR3 in amino acids: CASRARGYQPQHF. In DNA form, the CDR3 reads TGTGCCAGCAGGGCCAGGGGTTATCAGCCCCAGCATTTT.

The rearrangement joins TRBV29-1 to TRBJ1-2, with 8 bases fitting TRBD1. CDR3 length: 15 amino acids. V lost 4 bases to trimming and J lost 5 bases; unmatched junction nucleotides: 12. Germline CDR1 reads SQVTM; CDR2 reads ANQGSEA. The CDR3 here is CSVAGQAASGYGYTF. In DNA form, the CDR3 reads TGCAGCGTTGCGGGACAGGCAGCATCCGGGTATGGCTACACCTTC.

This clone was seen more than once but under ten times. V usage is TRBV30 and J usage is TRBJ1-2; TRBD1 matches at 8 bases. J gave up 8 bases and V 4 bases, and 3 bases lay outside the gene matches. This CDR3 is built from 11 residues. The V gene's germline CDR1 is GTSNPN and CDR2 SVGIG (reference sequence). The CDR3 sequence is CAWTDRAGYTF. For the CDR3, the DNA is TGTGCCTGGACGGACAGGGCCGGCTACACCTTC.

The chain joins TRBV29-1 to TRBJ2-2, with D perhaps TRBD2 (6 bases). In germline, CDR1 is SQVTM, CDR2 ANQGSEA. CDR3 size: 12 residues. CDR3 DNA: TGCGGTGGCGGGGAGAACACCGGGGAGCTGTTTTTT. Encoded protein: CGGGENTGELFF.

The chain combines TRBV5-4 with TRBJ2-5; 8 bases are a match to TRBD2. This CDR3 spans 16 amino acids. CDR1 is SGHNT and CDR2 is YYREEE in the germline V gene (reference sequence). Trimming cost V 0 bases and J 4 bases; bases outside gene matches: 8. This chain's CDR3 is CASSLAGAGGVETQYF. CDR3 nucleotides: TGTGCCAGCAGCTTGGCCGGGGCGGGGGGCGTAGAGACCCAGTACTTC.

V is TRBV7-9 and J is TRBJ1-1; TRBD1 matches 10 bases. CDR3 size: 16 residues. CDR1 and CDR2 (germline): SEHNR, FQNEAQ (reference sequence). V lost 0 bases to trimming and J lost 3 bases; unmatched junction nucleotides: 4. The DNA for the CDR3 is TGTGCCAGCAGCTTAGCTCGGGACAGGGGATACACTGAAGCTTTCTTT. Its translation: CASSLARDRGYTEAFF.

CDR3 DNA sequence: TGCGCCAGCAGCTCCAGGGGCGCGGACTATGGCTACACCTTC. This gives the protein CASSSRGADYGYTF. This chain links TRBV5-1 with TRBJ1-2; weak D call: TRBD1 (6 bases). Per germline, CDR1 SGHRS and CDR2 YFSETQ. V was pared by 3 bases and J by 3 bases, with 12 bases between. This CDR3 is 14 amino acids long.

The V and J genes are TRBV6-6 and TRBJ1-2, with D possibly TRBD1 on 6 matching bases. The ends were cut back, 0 bases at V and 6 bases at J, with 11 bases in the middle. Per germline, CDR1 MNHNY and CDR2 SVGAGI (reference sequence). This CDR3 is 14 amino acids long. CDR3 nucleotides: TGTGCCAGCAGTTACTCGCTACAGGGAGATGGCTACACCTTC. Protein product: CASSYSLQGDGYTF.

The chain uses TRBV4-2 and TRBJ2-7; 10 bases are a match to TRBD2. Germline CDR1 is LGHNA and CDR2 is YNFKEQ. The CDR3 totals 15 residues. The junction had 3 bases not matched to a gene; V was cut back by 0 bases and J by 4 bases. The chain's CDR3 is CASSQESSGSYEQYF. CDR3 DNA: TGTGCCAGCAGCCAAGAGTCTAGCGGGAGTTACGAGCAGTACTTC.